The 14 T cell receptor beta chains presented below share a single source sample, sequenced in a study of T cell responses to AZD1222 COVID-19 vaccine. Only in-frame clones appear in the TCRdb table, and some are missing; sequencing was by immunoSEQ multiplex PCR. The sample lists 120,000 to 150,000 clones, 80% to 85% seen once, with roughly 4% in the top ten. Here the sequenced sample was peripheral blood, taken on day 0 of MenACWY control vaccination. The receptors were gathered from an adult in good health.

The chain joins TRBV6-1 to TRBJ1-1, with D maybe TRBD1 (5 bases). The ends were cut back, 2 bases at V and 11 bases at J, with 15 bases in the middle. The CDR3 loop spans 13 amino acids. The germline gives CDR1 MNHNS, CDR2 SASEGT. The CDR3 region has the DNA TGTGCCAGCAGTGAATCCGGGGGACTGGGGGCTTTCTTT. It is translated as CASSESGGLGAFF.

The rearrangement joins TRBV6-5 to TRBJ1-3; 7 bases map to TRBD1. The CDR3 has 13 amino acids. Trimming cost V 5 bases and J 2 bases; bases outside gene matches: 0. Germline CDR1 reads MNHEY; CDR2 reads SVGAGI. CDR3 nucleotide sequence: TGTGCCAGCAGTACAGGGGCTGGAAACACCATATATTTT. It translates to CASSTGAGNTIYF.

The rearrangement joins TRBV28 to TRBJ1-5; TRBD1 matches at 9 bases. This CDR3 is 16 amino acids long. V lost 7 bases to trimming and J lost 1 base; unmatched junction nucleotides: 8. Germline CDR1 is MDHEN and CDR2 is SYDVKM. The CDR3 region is CASKSEQGASNQPQHF. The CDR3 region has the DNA TGTGCCAGCAAAAGCGAACAGGGGGCGAGCAATCAGCCCCAGCATTTT.

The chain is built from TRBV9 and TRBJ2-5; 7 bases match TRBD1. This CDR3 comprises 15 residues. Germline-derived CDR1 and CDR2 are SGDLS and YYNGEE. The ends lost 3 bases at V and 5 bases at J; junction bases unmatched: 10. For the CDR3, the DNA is TGTGCCAGCAGCGGCGAGGACAGGACTGGGGAGACCCAGTACTTC. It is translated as CASSGEDRTGETQYF.

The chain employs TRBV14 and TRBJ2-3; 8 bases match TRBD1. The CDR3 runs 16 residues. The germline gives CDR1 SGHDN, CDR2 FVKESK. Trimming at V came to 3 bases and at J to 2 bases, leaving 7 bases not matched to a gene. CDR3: CASSHWTGRTTDTQYF. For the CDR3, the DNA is TGTGCCAGCAGCCACTGGACAGGGAGGACCACAGATACGCAGTATTTT.

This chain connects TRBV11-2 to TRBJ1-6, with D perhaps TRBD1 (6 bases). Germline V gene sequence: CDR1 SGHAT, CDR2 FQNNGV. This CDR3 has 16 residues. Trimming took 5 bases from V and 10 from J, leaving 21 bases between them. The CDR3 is CASSHFPRGAGSPLHF. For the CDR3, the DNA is TGTGCCAGCAGCCACTTCCCCAGGGGCGCGGGGTCACCCCTCCACTTT.

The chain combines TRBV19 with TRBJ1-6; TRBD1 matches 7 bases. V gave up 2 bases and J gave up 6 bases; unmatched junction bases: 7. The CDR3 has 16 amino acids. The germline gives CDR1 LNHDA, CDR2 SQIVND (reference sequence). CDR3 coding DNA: TGTGCCAGTAGTATAACAGGGGTCATGACTAATTCACCCCTCCACTTT. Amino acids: CASSITGVMTNSPLHF.

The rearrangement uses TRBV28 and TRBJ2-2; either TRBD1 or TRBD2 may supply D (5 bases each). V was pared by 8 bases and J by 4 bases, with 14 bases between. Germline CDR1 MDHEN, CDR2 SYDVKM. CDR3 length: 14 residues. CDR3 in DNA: TGTGCCAGCGATCCGGGACGGGGCACCGGGGAGCTGTTTTTT. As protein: CASDPGRGTGELFF. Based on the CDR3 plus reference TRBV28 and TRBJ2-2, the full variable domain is DVKVTQSSRYLVKRTGEKVFLECVQDMDHENMFWYRQDPGLGLRLIYFSYDVKMKEKGDIPEGYSVSREKKERFSLILESASTNQTSMYLCASDPGRGTGELFFGEGSRLTVL.

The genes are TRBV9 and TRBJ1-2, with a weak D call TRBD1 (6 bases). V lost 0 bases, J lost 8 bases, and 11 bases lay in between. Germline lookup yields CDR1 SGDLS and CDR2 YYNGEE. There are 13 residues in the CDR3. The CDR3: CASSVGHREGYTF. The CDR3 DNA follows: TGTGCCAGCAGCGTAGGGCACAGGGAAGGCTACACCTTC. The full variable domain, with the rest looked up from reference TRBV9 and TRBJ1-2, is DSGVTQTPKHLITATGQRVTLRCSPRSGDLSVYWYQQSLDQGLQFLIQYYNGEERAKGNILERFSAQQFPDLHSELNLSSLELGDSALYFCASSVGHREGYTFGSGTRLTVV.

The DNA of the CDR3 is TGTGCCAGTAGGCTAGCGGGGGACTCGAACACCGGGGAGCTGTTTTTT. It encodes CASRLAGDSNTGELFF. This chain joins TRBV19 and TRBJ2-2; 10 positions match TRBD2. This CDR3 contains 16 residues. The V gene's germline CDR1 is LNHDA and CDR2 SQIVND (reference sequence). V trimming: 6 bases; J trimming: 0 bases; junction bases outside the gene matches: 4.

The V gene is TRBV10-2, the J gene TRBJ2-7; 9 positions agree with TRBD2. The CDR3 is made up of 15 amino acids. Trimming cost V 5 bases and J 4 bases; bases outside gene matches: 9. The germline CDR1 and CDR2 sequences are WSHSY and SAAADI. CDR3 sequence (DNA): TGCGCCAGCAGTTACCTAGCGGGGCCTTCTTACGAGCAGTACGTC. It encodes CASSYLAGPSYEQYV.

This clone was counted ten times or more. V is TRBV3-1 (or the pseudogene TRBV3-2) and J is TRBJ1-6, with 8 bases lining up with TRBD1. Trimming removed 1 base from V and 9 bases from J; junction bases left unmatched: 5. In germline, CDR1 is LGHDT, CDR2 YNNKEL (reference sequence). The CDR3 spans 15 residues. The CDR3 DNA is TGTGCCAGCAGCCAAGCCGGACAGGGCGGTTCACCCCTCCACTTT. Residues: CASSQAGQGGSPLHF.

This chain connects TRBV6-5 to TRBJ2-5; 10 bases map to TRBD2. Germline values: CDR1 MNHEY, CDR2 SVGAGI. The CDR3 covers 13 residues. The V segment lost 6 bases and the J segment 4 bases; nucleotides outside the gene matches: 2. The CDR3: CASRASGGETQYF. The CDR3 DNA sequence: TGTGCCAGCAGGGCTAGCGGGGGAGAGACCCAGTACTTC.

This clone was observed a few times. The CDR3 nucleotides are TGTGCCAGCAGTCTACCTGAGGTGTGGTATCAGCCCCAGCATTTT. Amino acid sequence: CASSLPEVWYQPQHF. The rearrangement uses TRBV28 and TRBJ1-5; D ambiguous. The ends were cut back, 5 bases at V and 5 bases at J, with 16 bases in the middle. The germline gives CDR1 MDHEN, CDR2 SYDVKM. This CDR3 is 15 amino acids long.